Reported below is one T cell receptor beta chain. The antigen remains undetermined. Measured with immunoSEQ multiplex PCR; TCRdb has only the in-frame clones, and not every one. The sample has 75,000 to 100,000 clones; roughly 89% are singletons. Trimming shortened V by 2 bases and J by 2 bases, and 10 bases separated the two germline ends. The length of the CDR3 is 15 residues. CDR1 is MNHEY, CDR2 SMNVEV, per germline (reference sequence). These data come from a study of a mutant IDH1 vaccine in newly diagnosed glioma. Study in general: The treated population exhibited a male proportion of about 60%, a female proportion of roughly 40%, and a mean age of approximately 42 years. Patients had received radiotherapy, temozolomide, or both previously, most receiving both.

Notes on the study in general: Changes in the top peripheral T cell clonotypes seemingly had no bearing on pseudoprogression.

Time point described: baseline, week 1 (first vaccination visit). As for treatment: pre-vaccination baseline after standard-of-care therapy. The sequences come from PBMCs, collected from a glioma patient treated with radiotherapy, temozolomide or both. The TCR originated in a woman in her forties or fifties with glioma. The V gene is TRBV27, the J gene TRBJ1-5, with D unresolved. The chain's CDR3 is CASSLMGFGNQPQHF. The CDR3 DNA follows: TGTGCCAGCAGTTTAATGGGTTTTGGCAATCAGCCCCAGCATTTT.